Listed below are T cell receptor beta chains from one sample, sequenced in a study of blood T cell repertoires in COVID-19. The assay was immunoSEQ multiplex PCR, and TCRdb's table has in-frame clones only and misses some. This table has approximately 180,000 clones, 89% appearing once. Sample: PBMCs or T cells enriched from blood (not recorded which). The receptors shown here come from a woman in her forties with acute COVID-19. CDR3s include the opening cysteine and the closing phenylalanine or tryptophan. Each record gives: clone size, D gene, J gene, V gene, CDR3 DNA, CDR3 protein. The D gene is left open where the match is weak. For some rows the clone size is stated as once, few or many, or as a class when expanded; others skip it.

clone size: .; D gene: .; J gene: TRBJ2-1; V gene: TRBV5-6; CDR3 DNA: TGTGCCAGCAGCTTGACGGGATTCAAAACTGAGCAGTTCTTC; CDR3 protein: CASSLTGFKTEQFF
clone size: few; D gene: .; J gene: TRBJ1-6; V gene: TRBV19; CDR3 DNA: TGTGCCAGCCACGGACAGTTCGTTGGTTGGGGTTCACCCCTCCACTTT; CDR3 protein: CASHGQFVGWGSPLHF
clone size: .; D gene: .; J gene: TRBJ2-4; V gene: TRBV5-1; CDR3 DNA: TGCGCCAGCAGCCCCGGGACGGGGGAGGCCAAAAACATTCAGTACTTC; CDR3 protein: CASSPGTGEAKNIQYF
clone size: few; D gene: TRBD2; J gene: TRBJ2-2; V gene: TRBV3-1/TRBV3-2; CDR3 DNA: TGTGCCAGCAGCCAACGCAGGAGTCTTAGCGGGAACGGACCCGGGGAGCTGTTTTTT; CDR3 protein: CASSQRRSLSGNGPGELFF
clone size: .; D gene: .; J gene: TRBJ2-4; V gene: TRBV5-1; CDR3 DNA: TGCGCCAGCAGCCAAGGGGAAATAGCCAAAAACATTCAGTACTTC; CDR3 protein: CASSQGEIAKNIQYF
clone size: few; D gene: TRBD1; J gene: TRBJ1-3; V gene: TRBV7-9; CDR3 DNA: TGTGCCAGCAGCTTACAGGGGGGTAGAAACACCATATATTTT; CDR3 protein: CASSLQGGRNTIYF
clone size: .; D gene: TRBD2; J gene: TRBJ2-7; V gene: TRBV7-2; CDR3 DNA: TGTGCCAGCAGCTTAGCGCCGGGGACTAGCGGGAGGGCCTACGAGCAGTACTTC; CDR3 protein: CASSLAPGTSGRAYEQYF
clone size: once; D gene: .; J gene: TRBJ2-2; V gene: TRBV5-5; CDR3 DNA: TGTGCCAGCAGCCCCAGGGGCACCGGGGAGCTGTTTTTT; CDR3 protein: CASSPRGTGELFF
clone size: few; D gene: TRBD1; J gene: TRBJ2-2; V gene: TRBV7-6; CDR3 DNA: TGTGCCAGCAGCTTAAAGACAGGGGGCTCAACCGGGGAGCTGTTTTTT; CDR3 protein: CASSLKTGGSTGELFF
clone size: .; D gene: .; J gene: TRBJ1-2; V gene: TRBV6-5; CDR3 DNA: TGTGCCAGCAGTTACTCGGCAGGGGTTGGCGCTGGCTACACCTTC; CDR3 protein: CASSYSAGVGAGYTF
clone size: few; D gene: TRBD2; J gene: TRBJ2-7; V gene: TRBV3-1/TRBV3-2; CDR3 DNA: TGTGCCAGCAGCCTACCGGGACTACCGCGCTACGAGCAGTACTTC; CDR3 protein: CASSLPGLPRYEQYF
clone size: .; D gene: TRBD1; J gene: TRBJ2-5; V gene: TRBV28; CDR3 DNA: TGTGCCAGCAGACAACAGGGGGCCGGGGCCGGAGAGACCCAGTACTTC; CDR3 protein: CASRQQGAGAGETQYF
clone size: .; D gene: TRBD1; J gene: TRBJ1-5; V gene: TRBV19; CDR3 DNA: TGTGCCAGCCTCCGGGACAGAGGGAGCAATCAGCCCCAGCATTTT; CDR3 protein: CASLRDRGSNQPQHF
clone size: .; D gene: .; J gene: TRBJ2-7; V gene: TRBV25-1; CDR3 DNA: TGTGCCAGCAGCGCTGCTAAGTCCGGGGGCGAGCAGTACTTC; CDR3 protein: CASSAAKSGGEQYF
clone size: .; D gene: .; J gene: TRBJ2-7; V gene: TRBV15; CDR3 DNA: TGTGCCACCAGCAGAGAGGCGGGATTCTCCTACGAGCAGTACTTC; CDR3 protein: CATSREAGFSYEQYF
clone size: once; D gene: .; J gene: TRBJ2-7; V gene: TRBV7-8; CDR3 DNA: TGTGCCAGCAGCTTAGGTGGGGGGACCCACCTCGAGCAGTACTTC; CDR3 protein: CASSLGGGTHLEQYF
clone size: .; D gene: .; J gene: TRBJ2-2; V gene: TRBV20-1; CDR3 DNA: TGCAGTGCTAGTAACGGAGGGTCGAACACCGGGGAGCTGTTTTTT; CDR3 protein: CSASNGGSNTGELFF
clone size: .; D gene: .; J gene: TRBJ2-1; V gene: TRBV11-2; CDR3 DNA: TGTGCCAGCAGCCAACGGGGTACGGGCAATGAGCAGTTCTTC; CDR3 protein: CASSQRGTGNEQFF
clone size: once; D gene: .; J gene: TRBJ1-5; V gene: TRBV18; CDR3 DNA: TGTGCCAGCTCACCAGCAGGGGTTAGCAATCAGCCCCAGCATTTT; CDR3 protein: CASSPAGVSNQPQHF